A selection of T cell receptor beta chains follows, all from one sample in a study of blood T cell repertoires in COVID-19. Produced via immunoSEQ multiplex PCR; TCRdb's table is partial and in-frame only. The sample carries roughly 500,000 clones, approximately 83% recorded once. Sequencing was performed on peripheral blood. The receptors come from a human donor in a cohort sampled during active COVID-19. Both conserved end residues are trimmed from each CDR3. Fields, in order: J gene, V gene, CDR3 protein.

TRBJ1-1 TRBV6-5 ASIPWRDSLTEAF
TRBJ2-1 TRBV10-1 ASGLAGGNEQF
TRBJ1-2 TRBV28 ASSSDYGYT
TRBJ2-1 TRBV30 AWSVLAGYNEQF
TRBJ1-2 TRBV19 ASKLGQGDFGYT
TRBJ1-5 TRBV5-6 ASSLSGTGFNQPQH
TRBJ2-5 TRBV6-5 ATPRGETQY
TRBJ2-2 TRBV5-1 ASSFGLAGGELF
TRBJ2-3 TRBV14 ASSDRLPSTDTQY
TRBJ2-7 TRBV2 ASSLNPGGEQY
TRBJ1-4 TRBV18 ASIRGLNEKLF
TRBJ1-2 TRBV27 ASSIDWGTAANYGYT
TRBJ1-3 TRBV3-1/TRBV3-2 ASSQGGGVIGISSEGNTIY
TRBJ2-7 TRBV2 ASSLLSGRAREQY
TRBJ1-4 TRBV4-1 ASSQGGGKWEKLF
TRBJ1-1 TRBV7-2 ASSSGQASTEAF